The 10 T cell receptor beta chains reported below all come from one sample, sequenced in a study of Ad26.COV2.S vaccination and SARS-CoV-2 variants. The sample's treatment: around 19 received Ad26.COV2.S at low or high dose, single or two shots; 5 received placebo; per-sample allocation not given. Sampling was performed 63 days after the first vaccine or placebo injection. The method was immunoSEQ multiplex PCR; TCRdb's version includes in-frame clones alone and lacks a portion of them. The sample has around 340,000 clones, roughly 90% seen once; the top ten hold about 4.6%. The sequences come from peripheral blood, collected in a trial of Ad26.COV2.S vaccine versus placebo. These receptors all come from a person aged 18-65 years who received the Ad26.COV2.S COVID-19 vaccine or a placebo.

This clone was seen only a few times. CDR3 bases: TGTGCCAGCAGCCCCGTGAACACTGAAGCTTTCTTT. Translating it yields CASSPVNTEAFF. J is TRBJ1-1 and V is TRBV9; D unresolved. This CDR3 has 12 amino acids. Germline CDR1 and CDR2: SGDLS and YYNGEE. Trimming took 4 bases from V and 0 from J, leaving 4 bases between them.

V and J are TRBV9 and TRBJ1-1; D is unclear. The CDR3 extends over 13 amino acids. Germline CDR1 SGDLS, CDR2 YYNGEE. V was clipped by 4 bases and J by 4 bases, with 11 bases between them. In DNA, the CDR3 is TGTGCCAGCAGCCTCCAGGACTTCACTGAAGCTTTCTTT. Translation gives CASSLQDFTEAFF.

The CDR3 protein is CAAEAPGADTQYF. For the CDR3, the DNA is TGTGCCGCGGAGGCTCCCGGTGCAGATACGCAGTATTTT. The genes are TRBV7-9 and TRBJ2-3; a possible D gene is TRBD2 (5 bases). The CDR3 has 13 amino acids. Germline assignment: CDR1 SEHNR and CDR2 FQNEAQ (reference sequence). Trimming took off 11 bases at V and 4 bases at J, with 16 bases between the two ends.

The table lists this clone with a count of one. The chain uses TRBV7-2 and TRBJ1-1; D gene unclear. The CDR3 length is 15 residues. The germline gives CDR1 SGHTA, CDR2 FQGNSA. Trimming shortened V by 5 bases and J by 0 bases, and 13 bases separated the two germline ends. The CDR3 here is CASSHDNILNTEAFF. The CDR3 nucleotides are TGTGCCAGCAGCCACGACAACATCTTGAACACTGAAGCTTTCTTT.

The chain joins TRBV28 to TRBJ1-1; D call uncertain. This CDR3 spans 17 amino acids. The germline V and J ends were trimmed by 2 bases and 2 bases, with 18 bases remaining between them. From germline, CDR1 is MDHEN and CDR2 SYDVKM. The CDR3 sequence is CASSLRARWGVNTEAFF. As DNA, the CDR3 is TGTGCCAGCAGTTTAAGGGCCCGGTGGGGTGTAAACACTGAAGCTTTCTTT.

The gene calls are TRBV7-8 and TRBJ1-4; a possible D gene is TRBD1 (5 bases). V was shortened by 5 bases and J by 15 bases, with 25 bases between the two germline ends. The germline V gene has CDR1 SGHVS and CDR2 FQNEAQ. This CDR3 has 15 residues. The CDR3 loop reads CASSHNSPGVAGVFF. CDR3 sequence (DNA): TGTGCCAGCAGCCATAATTCCCCGGGGGTTGCCGGAGTGTTTTTT.

This clone was counted once. V gene TRBV7-8 combines with J gene TRBJ1-2; D remains unclear. The germline V and J ends were trimmed by 2 bases and 7 bases, with 20 bases remaining between them. Germline V gene sequence: CDR1 SGHVS, CDR2 FQNEAQ. The CDR3 length is 16 residues. Here the CDR3 reads CASSLYVGRAAGGYTF. In nucleotides, the CDR3 is TGTGCCAGCAGCTTATATGTGGGGAGGGCGGCCGGTGGCTACACCTTC. The full variable domain, its missing parts supplied by reference TRBV7-8 and TRBJ1-2, is GAGVSQSPRYKVAKRGQDVALRCDPISGHVSLFWYQQALGQGPEFLTYFQNEAQLDKSGLPSDRFFAERPEGSVSTLKIQRTQQEDSAVYLCASSLYVGRAAGGYTFGSGTRLTVV.

CDR3 DNA sequence: TGTGCCAGCAGCCCGGACAGCTCCAATGAGCAGTTCTTC. It translates to CASSPDSSNEQFF. This chain links TRBV9 with TRBJ2-1; D perhaps matches TRBD1 (6 bases). The CDR3 runs 13 residues. CDR1 and CDR2 (germline): SGDLS, YYNGEE. V was clipped by 4 bases and J by 6 bases, with 11 bases between them.

This clone was seen only once. The V gene is TRBV6-4, the J gene TRBJ2-2, with D possibly matching TRBD2 (6 bases). The CDR3 contains 14 residues. The V gene lost 3 bases and the J gene lost 1 base, with 6 bases spanning the gap. Germline CDR1 and CDR2: MRHNA and SNTAGT. CDR3 residues: CASSEGGNTGELFF. CDR3 bases: TGTGCCAGCAGTGAGGGGGGGAACACCGGGGAGCTGTTTTTT.

The DNA for the CDR3 is TGCGCCAGCAGCTTGGAGCAGCCGGTGGGGTATGGCTACACCTTC. Translation gives CASSLEQPVGYGYTF. The rearrangement uses TRBV5-1 and TRBJ1-2; D unclear. Germline CDR1 and CDR2: SGHRS and YFSETQ. Trimming took 0 bases from V and 5 from J, leaving 14 bases between them. The CDR3 is 15 residues long. The variable domain in full, with the rest retrieved from reference TRBV5-1 and TRBJ1-2, is KAGVTQTPRYLIKTRGQQVTLSCSPISGHRSVSWYQQTPGQGLQFLFEYFSETQRNKGNFPGRFSGRQFSNSRSEMNVSTLELGDSALYLCASSLEQPVGYGYTFGSGTRLTVV.